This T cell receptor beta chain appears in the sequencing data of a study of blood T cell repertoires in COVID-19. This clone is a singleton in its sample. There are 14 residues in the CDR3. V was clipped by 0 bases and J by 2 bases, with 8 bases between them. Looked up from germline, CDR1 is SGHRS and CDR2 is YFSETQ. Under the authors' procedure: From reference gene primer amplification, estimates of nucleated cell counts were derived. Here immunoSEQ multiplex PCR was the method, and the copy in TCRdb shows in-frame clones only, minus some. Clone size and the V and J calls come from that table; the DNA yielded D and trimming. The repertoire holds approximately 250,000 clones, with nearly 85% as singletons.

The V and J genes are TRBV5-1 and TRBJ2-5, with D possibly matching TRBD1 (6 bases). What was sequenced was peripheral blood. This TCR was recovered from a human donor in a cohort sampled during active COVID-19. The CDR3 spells CASSLERGQETQYF. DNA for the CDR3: TGCGCCAGCAGCTTGGAGAGGGGGCAAGAGACCCAGTACTTC.